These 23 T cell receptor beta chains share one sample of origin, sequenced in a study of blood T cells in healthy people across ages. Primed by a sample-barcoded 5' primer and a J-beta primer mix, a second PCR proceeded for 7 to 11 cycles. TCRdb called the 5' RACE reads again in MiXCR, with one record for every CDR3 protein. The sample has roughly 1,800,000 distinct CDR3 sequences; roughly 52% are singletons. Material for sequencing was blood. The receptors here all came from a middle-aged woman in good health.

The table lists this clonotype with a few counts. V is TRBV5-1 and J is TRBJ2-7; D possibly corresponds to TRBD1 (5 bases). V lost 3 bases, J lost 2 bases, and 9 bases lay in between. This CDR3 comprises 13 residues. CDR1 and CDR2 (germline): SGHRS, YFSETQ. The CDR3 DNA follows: TGCGCCAGCAGCTCCGACAGACCCTACGAGCAGTACTTC. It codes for CASSSDRPYEQYF.

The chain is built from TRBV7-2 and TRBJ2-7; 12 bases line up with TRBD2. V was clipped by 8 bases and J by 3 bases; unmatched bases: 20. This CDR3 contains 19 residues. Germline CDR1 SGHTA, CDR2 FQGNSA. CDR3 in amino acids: CASGLLPTSGGTIYYEQYF. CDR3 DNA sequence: TGTGCCAGCGGTCTTCTTCCGACTAGCGGGGGAACGATTTACTACGAGCAGTACTTC.

CDR3 in DNA: TGCGCCAGCCGGAGCGGAACCCTCTCCTACAATGAGCAGTACTTC. Protein: CASRSGTLSYNEQYF. The gene calls are TRBV5-1 and TRBJ2-1; the D gene is possibly TRBD2 (5 bases). The J call is in doubt because the DNA end fits TRBJ2-7 better. Germline V gene sequence: CDR1 SGHRS, CDR2 YFSETQ. This CDR3 region has 15 residues.

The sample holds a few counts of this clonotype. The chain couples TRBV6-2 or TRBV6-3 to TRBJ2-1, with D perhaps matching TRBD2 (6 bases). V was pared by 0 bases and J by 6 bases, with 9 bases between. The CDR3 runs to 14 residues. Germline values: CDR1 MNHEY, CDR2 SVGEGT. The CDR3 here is CASSYSAGLNEQFF. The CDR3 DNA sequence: TGTGCCAGCAGTTACTCCGCGGGACTCAATGAGCAGTTCTTC.

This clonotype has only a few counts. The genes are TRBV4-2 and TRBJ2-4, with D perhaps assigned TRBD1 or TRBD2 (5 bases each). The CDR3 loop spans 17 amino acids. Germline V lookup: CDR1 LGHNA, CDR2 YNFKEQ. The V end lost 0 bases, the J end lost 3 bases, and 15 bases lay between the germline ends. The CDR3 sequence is CASSQDFGDEIKNIQYF. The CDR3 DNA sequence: TGTGCCAGCAGCCAAGATTTTGGGGACGAGATCAAAAACATTCAGTACTTC.

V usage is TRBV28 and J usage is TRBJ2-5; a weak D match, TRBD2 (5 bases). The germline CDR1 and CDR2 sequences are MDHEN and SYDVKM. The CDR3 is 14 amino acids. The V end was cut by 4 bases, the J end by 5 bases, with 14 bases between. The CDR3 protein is CASSSTEGLETQYF. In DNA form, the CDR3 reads TGTGCCAGCAGTTCCACTGAGGGATTGGAGACCCAGTACTTC.

This CDR3 is CASSRTTSYEQYF. The CDR3 region has the DNA TGTGCCAGCAGTCGTACCACCTCCTACGAGCAGTACTTC. This sequence joins TRBV11-2 and TRBJ2-7; unclear D gene. Germline V CDR1 and CDR2: SGHAT, FQNNGV. V was cut by 6 bases and J by 0 bases, with 9 bases left in between. The CDR3 contains 13 residues. Filled out from reference TRBV11-2 and TRBJ2-7, the complete variable domain reads EAGVAQSPRYKIIEKRQSVAFWCNPISGHATLYWYQQILGQGPKLLIQFQNNGVVDDSQLPKDRFSAERLKGVDSTLKIQPAKLEDSAVYLCASSRTTSYEQYFGPGTRLTVT.

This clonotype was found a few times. CDR3 coding DNA: TGCAGTGCTACAGACCAGACTAGCGGGGGGACCTACGAGCAGTACTTC. Its protein product is CSATDQTSGGTYEQYF. The V and J genes are TRBV20-1 and TRBJ2-7; 13 bases align to TRBD2. Trimming took 4 bases from V and 2 from J; bases not matched to a gene: 8. The CDR3 length is 16 residues. Germline CDR1 reads DFQATT; CDR2 reads SNEGSKA (reference sequence).

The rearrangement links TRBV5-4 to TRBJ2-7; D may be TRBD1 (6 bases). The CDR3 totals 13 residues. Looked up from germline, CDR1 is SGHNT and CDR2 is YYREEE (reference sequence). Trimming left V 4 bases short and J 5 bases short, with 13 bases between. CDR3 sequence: CASSRDITHEQYF. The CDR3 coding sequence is TGTGCCAGCAGCCGGGACATCACCCACGAGCAGTACTTC.

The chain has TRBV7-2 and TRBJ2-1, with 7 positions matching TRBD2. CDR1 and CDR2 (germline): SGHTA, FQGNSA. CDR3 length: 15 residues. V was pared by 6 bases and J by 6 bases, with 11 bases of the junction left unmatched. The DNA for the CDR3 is TGTGCCAGCAGTATTTCTAGCGGCCCCACCAATGAGCAGTTCTTC. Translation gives CASSISSGPTNEQFF. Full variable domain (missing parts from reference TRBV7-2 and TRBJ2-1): GAGVSQSPSNKVTEKGKDVELRCDPISGHTALYWYRQSLGQGLEFLIYFQGNSAPDKSGLPSDRFSAERTGGSVSTLTIQRTQQEDSAVYLCASSISSGPTNEQFFGPGTRLTVL.

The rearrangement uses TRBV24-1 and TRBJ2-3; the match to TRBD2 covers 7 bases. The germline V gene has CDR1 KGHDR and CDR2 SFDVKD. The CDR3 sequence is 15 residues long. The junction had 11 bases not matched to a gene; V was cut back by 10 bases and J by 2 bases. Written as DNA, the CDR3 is TGTGCCACTTCCTCCGAGCGGGGACCCACAGATACGCAGTATTTT. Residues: CATSSERGPTDTQYF.

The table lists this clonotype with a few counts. In DNA form, the CDR3 reads TGCGCCAGCAGCCCGGAGGGGGCAGATACGCAGTATTTT. Translated, it gives CASSPEGADTQYF. The rearrangement uses TRBV5-1 and TRBJ2-3, with D perhaps matching TRBD1 or TRBD2 (6 bases each). The CDR3 has 13 amino acids. Per the germline V gene, CDR1 is SGHRS and CDR2 is YFSETQ. The V and J ends lost 4 bases and 4 bases respectively, with 10 bases between them.

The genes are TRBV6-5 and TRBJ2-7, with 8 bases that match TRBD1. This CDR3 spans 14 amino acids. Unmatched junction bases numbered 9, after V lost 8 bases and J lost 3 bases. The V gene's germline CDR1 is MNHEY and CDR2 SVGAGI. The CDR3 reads CASGPGGQGYEQYF. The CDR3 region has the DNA TGTGCCAGCGGCCCCGGAGGACAGGGCTACGAGCAGTACTTC.

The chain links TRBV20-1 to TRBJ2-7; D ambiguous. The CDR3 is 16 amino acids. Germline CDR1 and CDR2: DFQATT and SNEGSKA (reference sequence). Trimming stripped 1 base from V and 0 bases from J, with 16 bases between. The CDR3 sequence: CSARGYGLAASYEQYF. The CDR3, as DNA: TGCAGTGCTAGAGGATACGGCCTGGCAGCCTCCTACGAGCAGTACTTC.

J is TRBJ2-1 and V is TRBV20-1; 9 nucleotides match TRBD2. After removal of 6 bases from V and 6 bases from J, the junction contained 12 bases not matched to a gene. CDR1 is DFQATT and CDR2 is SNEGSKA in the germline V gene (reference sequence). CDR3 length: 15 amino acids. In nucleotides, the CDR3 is TGCAGTGCCCCCCTCGGCGGGGGGGTCGCCAATGAGCAGTTCTTC. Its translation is CSAPLGGGVANEQFF.

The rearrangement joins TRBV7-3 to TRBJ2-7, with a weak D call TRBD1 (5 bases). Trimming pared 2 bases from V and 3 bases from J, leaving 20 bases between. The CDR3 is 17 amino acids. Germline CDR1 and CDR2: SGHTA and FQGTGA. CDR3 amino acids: CASSLVWAGHVLYEQYF. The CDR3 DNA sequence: TGTGCCAGCAGCTTAGTCTGGGCAGGGCACGTCCTCTACGAGCAGTACTTC.

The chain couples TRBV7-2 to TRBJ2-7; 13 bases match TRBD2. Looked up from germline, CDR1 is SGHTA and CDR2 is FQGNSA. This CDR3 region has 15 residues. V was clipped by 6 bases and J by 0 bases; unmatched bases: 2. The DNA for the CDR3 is TGTGCCAGCAGGCGACTAGCGGGGGGCTCCTACGAGCAGTACTTC. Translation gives CASRRLAGGSYEQYF.

CDR3 protein: CASSLGWGQANSYEQYF. CDR3 DNA: TGTGCCAGCAGCTTAGGATGGGGACAGGCCAACTCCTACGAGCAGTACTTC. This chain uses TRBV7-8 with TRBJ2-7; 8 bases map to TRBD1. Germline loops: CDR1 SGHVS, CDR2 FQNEAQ. There are 17 residues in the CDR3. The V and J ends lost 1 base and 0 bases, in that order; junction bases with no gene match: 8.

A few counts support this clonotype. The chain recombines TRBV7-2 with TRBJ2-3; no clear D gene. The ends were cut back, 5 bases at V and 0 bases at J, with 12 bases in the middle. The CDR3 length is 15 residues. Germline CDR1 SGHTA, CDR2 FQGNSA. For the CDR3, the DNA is TGTGCCAGCAGCCTAATGACTTACAGCACAGATACGCAGTATTTT. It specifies CASSLMTYSTDTQYF.

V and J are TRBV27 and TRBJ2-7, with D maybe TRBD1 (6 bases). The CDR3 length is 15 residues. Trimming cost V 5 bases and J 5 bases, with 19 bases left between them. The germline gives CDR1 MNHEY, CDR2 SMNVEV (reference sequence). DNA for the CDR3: TGTGCCAGCAGTGGGTACAGGGCCCTCTTGGACGAGCAGTACTTC. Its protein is CASSGYRALLDEQYF.

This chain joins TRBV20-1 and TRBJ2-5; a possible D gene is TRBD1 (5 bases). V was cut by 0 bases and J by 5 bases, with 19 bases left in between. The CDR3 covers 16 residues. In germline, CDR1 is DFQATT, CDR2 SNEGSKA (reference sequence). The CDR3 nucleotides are TGCAGTGCTAGAGAGCGTAGGGGCGGTAGTAGGGAGACCCAGTACTTC. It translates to CSARERRGGSRETQYF.

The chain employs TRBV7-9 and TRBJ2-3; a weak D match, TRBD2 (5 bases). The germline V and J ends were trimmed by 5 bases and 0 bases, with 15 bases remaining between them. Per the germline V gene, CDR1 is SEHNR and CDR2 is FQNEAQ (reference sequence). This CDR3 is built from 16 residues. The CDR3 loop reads CASSPSAGDSTDTQYF. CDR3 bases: TGTGCCAGCAGCCCAAGTGCCGGGGATAGCACAGATACGCAGTATTTT.

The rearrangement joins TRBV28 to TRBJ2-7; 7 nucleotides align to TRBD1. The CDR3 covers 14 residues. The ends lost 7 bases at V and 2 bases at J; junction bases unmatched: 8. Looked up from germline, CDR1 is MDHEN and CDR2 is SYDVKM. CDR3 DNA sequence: TGTGCCAGCACAGTAGACAGGGCCCCCTACGAGCAGTACTTC. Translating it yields CASTVDRAPYEQYF.